This is a list of T cell receptor beta chains from one sample in a study of blood T cell repertoires in COVID-19. Measured with immunoSEQ multiplex PCR; TCRdb has only the in-frame clones, and not every one. The sample holds around 140,000 clones; approximately 84% are singletons and the top ten take more than 1.4%. Sequenced material: peripheral blood. Receptor source: a man between 60 and 75 years old with acute or convalescent COVID-19. The CDR3 runs from the conserved cysteine through the conserved F or W. The D gene is left open where the match is weak. The size of a clone is reported for some rows only, either as once, few or many, or as a class for expanded clones.

clone size: -; J gene: TRBJ2-2; V gene: TRBV27; D gene: -; CDR3 DNA: TGTGCCAGCAGTTTAGGGCAGGTTGCGAACACCGGGGAGCTGTTTTTT; CDR3 protein: CASSLGQVANTGELFF
clone size: -; J gene: TRBJ2-1; V gene: TRBV7-3; D gene: TRBD1; CDR3 DNA: TGTGCCAGCAGCTTAGGACAGGGGAAATACAATGAGCAGTTCTTC; CDR3 protein: CASSLGQGKYNEQFF
clone size: -; J gene: TRBJ2-7; V gene: TRBV7-9; D gene: TRBD2; CDR3 DNA: TGTGCCAGCAGCCCAGGTCTAGCGGGGGGAACCTACGAGCAGTACTTC; CDR3 protein: CASSPGLAGGTYEQYF
clone size: -; J gene: TRBJ2-5; V gene: TRBV7-3; D gene: -; CDR3 DNA: TGTGCCAGCAGCCCTAAGAGCGGACCACAAGAGACCCAGTACTTC; CDR3 protein: CASSPKSGPQETQYF
clone size: -; J gene: TRBJ2-2; V gene: TRBV3-1/TRBV3-2; D gene: TRBD2; CDR3 DNA: TGTGCCAGCAGCCAAGGGGGACTAGCCGGCGCCGGGGAGCTGTTTTTT; CDR3 protein: CASSQGGLAGAGELFF
clone size: -; J gene: TRBJ1-2; V gene: TRBV28; D gene: -; CDR3 DNA: TGTGCCAGCAGTGCTTTTGGGAGGAACTATGGCTACACCTTC; CDR3 protein: CASSAFGRNYGYTF
clone size: -; J gene: TRBJ2-7; V gene: TRBV19; D gene: -; CDR3 DNA: TGTGCCAGCAGACCCGGGGGTAACATCGGTCGGCAGTACTTC; CDR3 protein: CASRPGGNIGRQYF
clone size: few; J gene: TRBJ1-6; V gene: TRBV5-1; D gene: -; CDR3 DNA: TGCGCCAGCAGCCCGGACGGGAGTGGGTTGTCTAGCTCCTATAATTCACCCCTCCACTTT; CDR3 protein: CASSPDGSGLSSSYNSPLHF
clone size: -; J gene: TRBJ2-2; V gene: TRBV5-1; D gene: -; CDR3 DNA: TGCGCCAGCAGCTTGGCCAAGAACACCGGGGAGCTGTTTTTT; CDR3 protein: CASSLAKNTGELFF
clone size: -; J gene: TRBJ2-3; V gene: TRBV5-1; D gene: TRBD2; CDR3 DNA: TGCGCCAGCAGCCGGTCGACTAGCGGGAGTCCCGGAGATACGCAGTATTTT; CDR3 protein: CASSRSTSGSPGDTQYF
clone size: -; J gene: TRBJ1-2; V gene: TRBV15; D gene: TRBD1; CDR3 DNA: TGTGCCACCAGCAGAGTCCACCGGGACAGTCACTATGGCTACACCTTC; CDR3 protein: CATSRVHRDSHYGYTF
clone size: -; J gene: TRBJ2-7; V gene: TRBV5-1; D gene: TRBD1; CDR3 DNA: TGCGCCAGCAGCGTCGGGACAGGGGGACACGAGCAGTACTTC; CDR3 protein: CASSVGTGGHEQYF
clone size: -; J gene: TRBJ2-1; V gene: TRBV6-4; D gene: TRBD2; CDR3 DNA: TGTGCCAGCAGTGACCCTCTCGGGACTACCCACTCCTACAATGAGCAGTTCTTC; CDR3 protein: CASSDPLGTTHSYNEQFF
clone size: -; J gene: TRBJ2-3; V gene: TRBV20-1; D gene: TRBD2; CDR3 DNA: TGCAGTGCTAGTGGGGCTAGCGGGAGGAGGACAGATACGCAGTATTTT; CDR3 protein: CSASGASGRRTDTQYF
clone size: -; J gene: TRBJ2-7; V gene: TRBV5-1; D gene: -; CDR3 DNA: TGCGCCAGCAGCTTACCTCTAGTTCGATCCTACGAGCAGTACTTC; CDR3 protein: CASSLPLVRSYEQYF
clone size: few; J gene: TRBJ2-3; V gene: TRBV6-4; D gene: -; CDR3 DNA: TGTGCCAGCAGTGAGGGCGGGACTAGCACAGATACGCAGTATTTT; CDR3 protein: CASSEGGTSTDTQYF
clone size: -; J gene: TRBJ2-7; V gene: TRBV7-9; D gene: TRBD2; CDR3 DNA: TGTGCCAGCAGCCATATAGCGGGAGCCTTTTACGAGCAGTACTTC; CDR3 protein: CASSHIAGAFYEQYF
clone size: -; J gene: TRBJ2-1; V gene: TRBV6-4; D gene: -; CDR3 DNA: TGTGCCAGCAGCCTCAACATGGCCCCCCTCGATGAGCAGTTCTTC; CDR3 protein: CASSLNMAPLDEQFF
clone size: -; J gene: TRBJ2-1; V gene: TRBV6-5; D gene: TRBD1; CDR3 DNA: TGTGCCAGCAGGTTCAGGGGGAAATCCTACAATGAGCAGTTCTTC; CDR3 protein: CASRFRGKSYNEQFF
clone size: -; J gene: TRBJ2-6; V gene: TRBV12-3/TRBV12-4; D gene: -; CDR3 DNA: TGTGCCAGCAGTTCATCTGGGGCCAACGTCCTGACTTTC; CDR3 protein: CASSSSGANVLTF
clone size: -; J gene: TRBJ2-4; V gene: TRBV5-1; D gene: TRBD1; CDR3 DNA: TGCGCCAGCAGCTTGCTAGGGACAGAGAAAAACATTCAGTACTTC; CDR3 protein: CASSLLGTEKNIQYF
clone size: -; J gene: TRBJ2-1; V gene: TRBV15; D gene: TRBD1; CDR3 DNA: TGTGCCACCAGCAGAGGGACAGGTCGAGGCTACAATGAGCAGTTCTTC; CDR3 protein: CATSRGTGRGYNEQFF
clone size: -; J gene: TRBJ2-3; V gene: TRBV9; D gene: TRBD2; CDR3 DNA: TGTGCCAGCAGCTTAGCGGGAGGGCCTCCAGATACGCAGTATTTT; CDR3 protein: CASSLAGGPPDTQYF
clone size: once; J gene: TRBJ1-2; V gene: TRBV3-1/TRBV3-2; D gene: TRBD1; CDR3 DNA: TGTGCCAGCAGCCCCGACCCGACAGGGAATGTTTATGGCTACACCTTC; CDR3 protein: CASSPDPTGNVYGYTF
clone size: -; J gene: TRBJ2-1; V gene: TRBV24-1; D gene: -; CDR3 DNA: TGTGCCACCAGTAACCGGAATGAGCAGTTCTTC; CDR3 protein: CATSNRNEQFF
clone size: -; J gene: TRBJ1-1; V gene: TRBV10-3; D gene: -; CDR3 DNA: TGTGCCACCACCAAGTCCCAGGAGAACACTGAAGCTTTCTTT; CDR3 protein: CATTKSQENTEAFF
clone size: few; J gene: TRBJ1-2; V gene: TRBV6-6; D gene: -; CDR3 DNA: TGTGCCAGCAGTCCCAGGGGCGAAACCTCCTATGGCTACACCTTC; CDR3 protein: CASSPRGETSYGYTF
clone size: -; J gene: TRBJ2-7; V gene: TRBV27; D gene: TRBD2; CDR3 DNA: TGTGCCAGCAGTTTGCGGGGGGAGCAGTACTTC; CDR3 protein: CASSLRGEQYF
clone size: -; J gene: TRBJ2-3; V gene: TRBV5-4; D gene: TRBD2; CDR3 DNA: TGTGCCAGCAGCTCAAGACTAGCGGGAGGGCAAGATACGCAGTATTTT; CDR3 protein: CASSSRLAGGQDTQYF
clone size: -; J gene: TRBJ1-2; V gene: TRBV5-1; D gene: -; CDR3 DNA: TGCGCCAGCAGCTTGGCGGTCGGGGTTGGGAATGGCTACACCTTC; CDR3 protein: CASSLAVGVGNGYTF
clone size: few; J gene: TRBJ2-1; V gene: TRBV6-1; D gene: -; CDR3 DNA: TGTGCCAGCAGTGAAATCTTTGATGAGCAGTTCTTC; CDR3 protein: CASSEIFDEQFF
clone size: -; J gene: TRBJ2-5; V gene: TRBV5-1; D gene: -; CDR3 DNA: TGCGCCAGCAGCTTGATTCTCGGACAGCGGCAAGAGACCCAGTACTTC; CDR3 protein: CASSLILGQRQETQYF
clone size: -; J gene: TRBJ2-7; V gene: TRBV12-3/TRBV12-4; D gene: TRBD2; CDR3 DNA: TGTGCCAGCAGAGCGGGGCATCACTACGAGCAGTACTTC; CDR3 protein: CASRAGHHYEQYF
clone size: once; J gene: TRBJ2-3; V gene: TRBV9; D gene: -; CDR3 DNA: TGTGCCAGCAGCGTAGCCGTCGACAGAAGAGATACGCAGTATTTT; CDR3 protein: CASSVAVDRRDTQYF
clone size: -; J gene: TRBJ2-1; V gene: TRBV27; D gene: -; CDR3 DNA: TGTGCCAGCACCCAGGGTAGCGGATACAATGAGCAGTTCTTC; CDR3 protein: CASTQGSGYNEQFF
clone size: once; J gene: TRBJ1-4; V gene: TRBV11-3; D gene: -; CDR3 DNA: TGTGCCAGCAGCTTACCAAAACGAAGGGGTTTAGTTGGTGATGAAAAACTGTTTTTT; CDR3 protein: CASSLPKRRGLVGDEKLFF
clone size: -; J gene: TRBJ2-1; V gene: TRBV19; D gene: -; CDR3 DNA: TGTGCCAGTAGTATCGGGGACTCCTCCTACAATGAGCAGTTCTTC; CDR3 protein: CASSIGDSSYNEQFF